This T cell receptor beta chain was obtained from a study of early T cells in non-severe SARS-CoV-2 infection (dated by TCRdb to the early 2020s). At the level of the whole study: Bulk RNA from unsorted whole blood was used for TCR sequencing, so alpha and beta chains could not be paired. What the study reported, not specific to this receptor: VDJdb matching was skewed toward anti-spike CD8 responses and likely underestimated virus-specific expansions, missing private and CD4 specificities.

Receptor libraries were prepared by 5' RACE. For sequencing, a NextSeq 500 was employed. In the TCR library protocol, unique molecular identifiers were attached to individual cDNA molecules to correct for PCR bias and sequencing error. Both TCR alpha and beta chains were sequenced, and tight co-correlation was observed between alpha and beta sequence abundances in each sample. In the paper's pipeline: Decombinator V4 was used to annotate the V gene, J gene and CDR3 of the TCR sequences. Expanded TCRs were defined as changing significantly between any two time points under a Poisson model with p below 0.0001. TCR abundances were normalised to the total number of TCRs sequenced per sample and were expressed as counts per million. MAIT TCRs were defined by TRAV1-2 paired with TRAJ12, TRAJ20 or TRAJ33, and iNKT TCRs by TRAV10 paired with TRAJ18. VDJdb, accessed on 1 November 2021, was searched for TCRs annotated for CMV, EBV and SARS-CoV-2, and TCRs annotated for more than one antigen were excluded. TCRdb reprocessing: public reads trimmed at Q25 with fastp, clones called with MiXCR, in-frame beta chains kept. Records with the same CDR3 protein are collapsed into one entry carrying the most frequent genes and DNA. The V and J calls follow TCRdb's processing rather than the paper's. This sample has 81,000 or so distinct CDR3 sequences in its table, and about 12% of those were observed once. The ten most abundant clones make up about 3% of the sample.

The study was a case-control design nested within a healthcare worker cohort in London, UK, with weekly nasopharyngeal swab PCR tests and blood sampling. Healthcare workers were enrolled in the week of the UK lockdown, from 23 to 31 March 2020, and were followed every week for up to roughly 16 weeks. About this clonotype: Its antigen is not yet known. No base-level quality is on record; no much larger clone is a single base apart.

CDR1 and CDR2 were assigned from the germline V gene as SGHRS and YFSETQ. V lost 2 bases and J lost 1 base; the stretch between them is 12 bases long. Spanning cysteine to phenylalanine, the CDR3 consists of 15 amino acids. CDR3 DNA only is kept here, 45 bases in frame from base 1. Sequencing input: whole blood. The receptor comes from an adult who was a healthcare worker with PCR-confirmed SARS-CoV-2 infection or an uninfected control (not recorded which). This receptor chain uses TRBV5-1 and TRBJ2-5; TRBD2 is possibly the D segment (7 matching bases). The DNA sequence follows: TGCGCCAGCAGCTTCGGGGGGCAGGTCCAAGAGACCCAGTACTTC. This codes for CASSFGGQVQETQYF. Extended through the reference TRBV5-1 and TRBJ2-5 proteins, this CDR3 yields the full variable domain: KAGVTQTPRYLIKTRGQQVTLSCSPISGHRSVSWYQQTPGQGLQFLFEYFSETQRNKGNFPGRFSGRQFSNSRSEMNVSTLELGDSALYLCASSFGGQVQETQYFGPGTRLLVL.